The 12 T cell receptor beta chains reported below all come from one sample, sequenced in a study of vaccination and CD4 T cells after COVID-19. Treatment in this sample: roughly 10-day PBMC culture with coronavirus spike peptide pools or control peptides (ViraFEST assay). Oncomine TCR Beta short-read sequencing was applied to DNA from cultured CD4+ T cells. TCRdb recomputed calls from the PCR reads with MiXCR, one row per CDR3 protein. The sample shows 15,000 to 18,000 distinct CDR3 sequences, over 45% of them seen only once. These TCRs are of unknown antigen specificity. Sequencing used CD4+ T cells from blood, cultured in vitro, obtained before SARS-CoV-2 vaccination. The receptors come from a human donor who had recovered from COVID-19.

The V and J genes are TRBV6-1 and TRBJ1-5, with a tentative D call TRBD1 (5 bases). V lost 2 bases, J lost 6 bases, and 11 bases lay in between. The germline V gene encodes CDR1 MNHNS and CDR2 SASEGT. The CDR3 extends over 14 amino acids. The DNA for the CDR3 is TGTGCCAGCAGTGAAATAGGGGCAAGTCAGCCCCAGCATTTT. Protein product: CASSEIGASQPQHF.

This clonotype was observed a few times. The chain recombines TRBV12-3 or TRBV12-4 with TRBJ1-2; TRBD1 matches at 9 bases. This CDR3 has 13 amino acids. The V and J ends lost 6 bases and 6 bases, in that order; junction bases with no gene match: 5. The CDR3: CASRPTGGHGYTF. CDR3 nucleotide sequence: TGTGCCAGCAGACCGACAGGGGGACATGGCTACACCTTC.

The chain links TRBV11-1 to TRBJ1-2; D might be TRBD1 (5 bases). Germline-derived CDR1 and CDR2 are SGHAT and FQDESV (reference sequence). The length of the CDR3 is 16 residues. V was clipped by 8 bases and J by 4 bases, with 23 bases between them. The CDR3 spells CASGPREVRGTYGYTF. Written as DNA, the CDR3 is TGTGCCAGCGGCCCCCGTGAGGTACGAGGGACCTATGGCTACACCTTC.

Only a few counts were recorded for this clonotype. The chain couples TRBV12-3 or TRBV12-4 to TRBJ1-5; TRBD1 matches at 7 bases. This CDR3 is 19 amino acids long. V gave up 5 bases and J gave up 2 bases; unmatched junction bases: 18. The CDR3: CASSPGVGVRGLGNQPQHF. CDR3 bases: TGTGCCAGCAGTCCCGGTGTTGGGGTGAGGGGGCTGGGCAATCAGCCCCAGCATTTT.

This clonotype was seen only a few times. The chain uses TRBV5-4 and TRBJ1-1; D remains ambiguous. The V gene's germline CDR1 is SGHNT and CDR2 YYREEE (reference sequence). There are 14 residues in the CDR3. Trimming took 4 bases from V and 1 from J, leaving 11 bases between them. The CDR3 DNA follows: TGTGCCAGCAGCCCCCGGCTAGGGAACACTGAAGCTTTCTTT. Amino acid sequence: CASSPRLGNTEAFF.

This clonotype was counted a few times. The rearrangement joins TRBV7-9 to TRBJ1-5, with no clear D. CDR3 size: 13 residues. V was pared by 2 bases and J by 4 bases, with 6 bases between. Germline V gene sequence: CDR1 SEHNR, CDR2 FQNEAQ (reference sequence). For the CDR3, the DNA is TGTGCCAGCAGCTTATCGGGAAATCAGCCCCAGCATTTT. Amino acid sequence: CASSLSGNQPQHF.

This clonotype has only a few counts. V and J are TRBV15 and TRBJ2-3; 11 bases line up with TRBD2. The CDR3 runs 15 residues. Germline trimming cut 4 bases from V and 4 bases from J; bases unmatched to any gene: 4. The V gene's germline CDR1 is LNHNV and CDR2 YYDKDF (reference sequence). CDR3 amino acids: CATSTGLADSDTQYF. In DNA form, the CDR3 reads TGTGCCACCAGCACGGGACTAGCGGACTCAGATACGCAGTATTTT. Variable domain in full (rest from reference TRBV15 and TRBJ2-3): DAMVIQNPRYQVTQFGKPVTLSCSQTLNHNVMYWYQQKSSQAPKLLFHYYDKDFNNEADTPDNFQSRRPNTSFCFLDIRSPGLGDTAMYLCATSTGLADSDTQYFGPGTRLTVL.

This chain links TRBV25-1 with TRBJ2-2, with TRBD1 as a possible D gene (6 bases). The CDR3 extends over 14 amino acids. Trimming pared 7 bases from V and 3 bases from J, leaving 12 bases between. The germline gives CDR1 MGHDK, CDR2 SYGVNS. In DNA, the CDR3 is TGTGCCAGCAAGCAGGCAGGGGACACCGGGGAGCTGTTTTTT. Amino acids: CASKQAGDTGELFF. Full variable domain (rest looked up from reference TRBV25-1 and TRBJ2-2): EADIYQTPRYLVIGTGKKITLECSQTMGHDKMYWYQQDPGMELHLIHYSYGVNSTEKGDLSSESTVSRIRTEHFPLTLESARPSHTSQYLCASKQAGDTGELFFGEGSRLTVL.

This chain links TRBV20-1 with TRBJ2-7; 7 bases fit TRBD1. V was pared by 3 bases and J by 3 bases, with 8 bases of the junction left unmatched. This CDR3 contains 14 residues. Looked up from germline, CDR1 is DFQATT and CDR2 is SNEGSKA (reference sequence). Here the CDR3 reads CSARPDRSDYEQYF. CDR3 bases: TGCAGTGCTAGGCCGGACAGGAGTGACTACGAGCAGTACTTC.

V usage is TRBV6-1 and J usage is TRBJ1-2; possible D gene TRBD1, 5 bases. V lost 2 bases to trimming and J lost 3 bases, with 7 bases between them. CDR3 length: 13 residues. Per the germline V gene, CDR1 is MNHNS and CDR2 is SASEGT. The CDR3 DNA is TGTGCCAGCAGTGAAAGGGGAGACTATGGCTACACCTTC. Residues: CASSERGDYGYTF.

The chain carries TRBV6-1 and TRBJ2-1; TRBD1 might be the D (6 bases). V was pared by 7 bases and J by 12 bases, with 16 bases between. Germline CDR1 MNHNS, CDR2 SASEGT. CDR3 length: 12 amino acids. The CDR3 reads CASKTGRFGQFF. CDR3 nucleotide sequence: TGTGCCAGCAAAACAGGGAGATTTGGGCAGTTCTTC.

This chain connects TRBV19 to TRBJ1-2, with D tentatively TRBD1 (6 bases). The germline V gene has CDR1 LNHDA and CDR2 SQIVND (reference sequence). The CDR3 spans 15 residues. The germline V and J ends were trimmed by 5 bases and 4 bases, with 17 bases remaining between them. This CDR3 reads CASSDTGYRAYGYTF. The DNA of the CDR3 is TGTGCCAGTAGTGATACAGGGTACCGTGCCTATGGCTACACCTTC.